This is a list of T cell receptor beta chains from one sample in a study of T-cell memory formation after mild COVID-19. TCRdb itself ran the 5' RACE reads through MiXCR, one entry per CDR3 protein. This sample carries hundreds of thousands of distinct CDR3 sequences, roughly 15% of them seen once, and the ten largest clones take more than 20%. Material: PBMCs or a T cell subset sorted from them (not recorded which). These receptors were collected from a man between 18 and 35 years old who had mild COVID-19 (a few samples of this study predate the infection). Cell type and time point are not known. The CDR3 runs from the conserved cysteine through the conserved F or W. The D gene is left open where the match is weak. Size is stated for part of the rows, as once, few or many counts, or as a class when the clone is expanded.

D gene: -; J gene: TRBJ1-2; V gene: TRBV6-5; clone size: few; CDR3 DNA: TGTGCCAGCAGCCCCAGCCGGGACACCTATGGCTACACCTTC; CDR3 protein: CASSPSRDTYGYTF
D gene: -; J gene: TRBJ1-5; V gene: TRBV4-1; clone size: few; CDR3 DNA: TGCGCCAGCAGCCAAGCCGGTGGCGCTAGCAATCAGCCCCAGCATTTT; CDR3 protein: CASSQAGGASNQPQHF
D gene: TRBD1; J gene: TRBJ1-4; V gene: TRBV7-2; clone size: few; CDR3 DNA: TGTGCCAGCAGCATTAAACAGGGGTTGAATGAAAAACTGTTTTTT; CDR3 protein: CASSIKQGLNEKLFF
D gene: -; J gene: TRBJ2-3; V gene: TRBV11-3; clone size: -; CDR3 DNA: TGTGCCAGCAGCTTAGCACAAGGGGGAACGGCCCGTGGAGATACGCAGTATTTT; CDR3 protein: CASSLAQGGTARGDTQYF
D gene: TRBD2; J gene: TRBJ2-1; V gene: TRBV6-4; clone size: many; CDR3 DNA: TGTGCCAGCAGTGCTACTAGCGGGGGGGCAGGGAATGAGCAGTTCTTC; CDR3 protein: CASSATSGGAGNEQFF
D gene: -; J gene: TRBJ2-3; V gene: TRBV12-3/TRBV12-4; clone size: few; CDR3 DNA: TGTGCCAGCAGTTTGGGCCGACTAGTGCAGTATTTT; CDR3 protein: CASSLGRLVQYF
D gene: TRBD1; J gene: TRBJ2-5; V gene: TRBV29-1; clone size: few; CDR3 DNA: TGCAGCGCCGCGGGACAGGTGGCTGGGGAGACCCAGTACTTC; CDR3 protein: CSAAGQVAGETQYF
D gene: -; J gene: TRBJ2-7; V gene: TRBV4-1; clone size: -; CDR3 DNA: TGCGCCAGCAGCCAAGCCGGGAACCCACCCTCAGGGCAGTACTTC; CDR3 protein: CASSQAGNPPSGQYF
D gene: -; J gene: TRBJ1-1; V gene: TRBV10-3; clone size: once; CDR3 DNA: TGTGCCATCGCTGAGGGGGTTGAAGCTTTCTTT; CDR3 protein: CAIAEGVEAFF
D gene: -; J gene: TRBJ1-3; V gene: TRBV7-2; clone size: few; CDR3 DNA: TGTGCCAGCAGCTTAGGGCGAAGTCAGAACACCATATATTTT; CDR3 protein: CASSLGRSQNTIYF
D gene: TRBD1; J gene: TRBJ2-2; V gene: TRBV12-3/TRBV12-4; clone size: -; CDR3 DNA: TGTGCCAGCAGCCCTGGACAGGTTAACACCGGGGAGCTGTTTTTT; CDR3 protein: CASSPGQVNTGELFF
D gene: -; J gene: TRBJ2-1; V gene: TRBV5-1; clone size: few; CDR3 DNA: TGCGCCAGCAGAACGGCCGGGACCCACAATGAGCAGTTCTTC; CDR3 protein: CASRTAGTHNEQFF
D gene: TRBD1; J gene: TRBJ2-5; V gene: TRBV6-5; clone size: many; CDR3 DNA: TGTGCCAGCAGACCTGGGACAGGGCCGTTAGAGACCCAGTACTTC; CDR3 protein: CASRPGTGPLETQYF
D gene: -; J gene: TRBJ2-5; V gene: TRBV27; clone size: -; CDR3 DNA: TGTGCCAGCAGTTCACCGGGCGGGACCCAGTACTTC; CDR3 protein: CASSSPGGTQYF
D gene: TRBD1; J gene: TRBJ1-4; V gene: TRBV5-1; clone size: -; CDR3 DNA: TGCGCCAGCAGGGGACAGGGGGCCCATGAAAAACTGTTTTTT; CDR3 protein: CASRGQGAHEKLFF
D gene: -; J gene: TRBJ1-2; V gene: TRBV4-3; clone size: -; CDR3 DNA: TGCGCCAGCAGCCAGAACTGGTTGGACAGTCGATCCTATGGCTACACCTTC; CDR3 protein: CASSQNWLDSRSYGYTF
D gene: -; J gene: TRBJ2-3; V gene: TRBV7-3; clone size: many; CDR3 DNA: TGTGCCAGCAGCCCCTTTGCGGGGTCAGATACGCAGTATTTT; CDR3 protein: CASSPFAGSDTQYF
D gene: -; J gene: TRBJ2-5; V gene: TRBV5-1; clone size: few; CDR3 DNA: TGCGCCAGCAGCTTGGAAGGGTATCGCGAGACCCAGTACTTC; CDR3 protein: CASSLEGYRETQYF
D gene: -; J gene: TRBJ2-7; V gene: TRBV7-7; clone size: -; CDR3 DNA: TGTGCCAGCAGCTTAGGATTAGGGAGCTCCTACGAGCAGTACTTC; CDR3 protein: CASSLGLGSSYEQYF
D gene: -; J gene: TRBJ1-1; V gene: TRBV9; clone size: few; CDR3 DNA: TGTGCCAGCAGCACGACAGTGAACACTGAAGCTTTCTTT; CDR3 protein: CASSTTVNTEAFF
D gene: -; J gene: TRBJ2-6; V gene: TRBV30; clone size: few; CDR3 DNA: TGTGCCTGGAGTGTAGGCGGGGCCAACGTCCTGACTTTC; CDR3 protein: CAWSVGGANVLTF
D gene: TRBD1; J gene: TRBJ2-1; V gene: TRBV13; clone size: -; CDR3 DNA: TGTGCCAGCAGCCCCGAGGGACAGTCCCACAATGAGCAGTTCTTC; CDR3 protein: CASSPEGQSHNEQFF
D gene: TRBD1; J gene: TRBJ1-2; V gene: TRBV5-6; clone size: -; CDR3 DNA: TGTGCCAGCAGCTTGGGCCCTTCCTTTGGGACAGGGGGCAAAGGCTACACCTTC; CDR3 protein: CASSLGPSFGTGGKGYTF
D gene: TRBD2; J gene: TRBJ2-3; V gene: TRBV20-1; clone size: many; CDR3 DNA: TGCAGTGCTAGATTGGGGGGGGGCACAGATACGCAGTATTTT; CDR3 protein: CSARLGGGTDTQYF
D gene: -; J gene: TRBJ1-5; V gene: TRBV3-1; clone size: few; CDR3 DNA: TGTGCCAGCTCCGGGGGGGGTTGGGGCAATCAGCCCCAGCATTTT; CDR3 protein: CASSGGGWGNQPQHF
D gene: -; J gene: TRBJ2-1; V gene: TRBV7-2; clone size: few; CDR3 DNA: TGTGCCAGCAGCCACCCGATCATACGTAGACGGTCCTACAATGAGCAGTTCTTC; CDR3 protein: CASSHPIIRRRSYNEQFF
D gene: -; J gene: TRBJ1-2; V gene: TRBV15; clone size: few; CDR3 DNA: TGTGCCACCAGCAGAGAGAGTACCCGGGGGGGGTACGGCTACACCTTC; CDR3 protein: CATSRESTRGGYGYTF
D gene: -; J gene: TRBJ2-2; V gene: TRBV7-2; clone size: few; CDR3 DNA: TGTGCCAGCAGCCCGGTCGGTCTGAACACCGGGGAGCTGTTTTTT; CDR3 protein: CASSPVGLNTGELFF
D gene: TRBD1; J gene: TRBJ1-1; V gene: TRBV2; clone size: -; CDR3 DNA: TGTGCCAGCAGCGGGGGGGGACAGGAAGCTTTCTTT; CDR3 protein: CASSGGGQEAFF
D gene: TRBD1; J gene: TRBJ1-5; V gene: TRBV7-2; clone size: few; CDR3 DNA: TGTGCCAGCAGCTTCGACAGGGGACAACAGCCCCAGCATTTT; CDR3 protein: CASSFDRGQQPQHF
D gene: TRBD2; J gene: TRBJ2-3; V gene: TRBV6-1; clone size: many; CDR3 DNA: TGTGCCAGCAGTGAAGGACTAGCGACAGATACGCAGTATTTT; CDR3 protein: CASSEGLATDTQYF
D gene: TRBD1; J gene: TRBJ1-5; V gene: TRBV23-1; clone size: few; CDR3 DNA: TGCGCCAGCAGTCAATTCGGGACAGGAAAAGGAAGAAATCAGCCCCAGCATTTT; CDR3 protein: CASSQFGTGKGRNQPQHF
D gene: -; J gene: TRBJ1-1; V gene: TRBV19; clone size: -; CDR3 DNA: TGTGCCAGTAGTATGGTTCCGAACACTGAAGCTTTCTTT; CDR3 protein: CASSMVPNTEAFF
D gene: TRBD2; J gene: TRBJ2-1; V gene: TRBV28; clone size: -; CDR3 DNA: TGTGCCAGCAGTTTTAGCGGGGGGATAGCCTACAATGAGCAGTTCTTC; CDR3 protein: CASSFSGGIAYNEQFF
D gene: -; J gene: TRBJ2-7; V gene: TRBV9; clone size: -; CDR3 DNA: TGTGCCAGCAGCCCCCGAGACAGGCTCCACTACGAGCAGTACTTC; CDR3 protein: CASSPRDRLHYEQYF
D gene: -; J gene: TRBJ1-1; V gene: TRBV12-3/TRBV12-4; clone size: few; CDR3 DNA: TGTGCCAGCACCATGGTGTGGGCGAACACTGAAGCTTTCTTT; CDR3 protein: CASTMVWANTEAFF
D gene: -; J gene: TRBJ1-1; V gene: TRBV7-9; clone size: -; CDR3 DNA: TGTGCCAGCAGCTTCGGGACGTTGGTCACTGAAGCTTTCTTT; CDR3 protein: CASSFGTLVTEAFF
D gene: -; J gene: TRBJ1-2; V gene: TRBV4-3; clone size: -; CDR3 DNA: TGCGCCAGCAGCCCCTCTCAACAGGCCTATGGCTACACCTTC; CDR3 protein: CASSPSQQAYGYTF
D gene: -; J gene: TRBJ1-1; V gene: TRBV19; clone size: -; CDR3 DNA: TGTGCCAGCTCAACCACATTGAACACTGAAGCTTTCTTT; CDR3 protein: CASSTTLNTEAFF
D gene: TRBD1; J gene: TRBJ1-1; V gene: TRBV18; clone size: -; CDR3 DNA: TGTGCCAGCTCACTTGGACAGGCTGACACTGAAGCTTTCTTT; CDR3 protein: CASSLGQADTEAFF
D gene: -; J gene: TRBJ2-1; V gene: TRBV10-1; clone size: -; CDR3 DNA: TGCGCCAGCAGTGATTGGGGGGGCCTCTCGTACAATGAGCAGTTCTTC; CDR3 protein: CASSDWGGLSYNEQFF
D gene: -; J gene: TRBJ2-1; V gene: TRBV4-1; clone size: few; CDR3 DNA: TGCGCCAGCAGCCAAGAAACTAAAAGCTCCTACAATGAGCAGTTCTTC; CDR3 protein: CASSQETKSSYNEQFF